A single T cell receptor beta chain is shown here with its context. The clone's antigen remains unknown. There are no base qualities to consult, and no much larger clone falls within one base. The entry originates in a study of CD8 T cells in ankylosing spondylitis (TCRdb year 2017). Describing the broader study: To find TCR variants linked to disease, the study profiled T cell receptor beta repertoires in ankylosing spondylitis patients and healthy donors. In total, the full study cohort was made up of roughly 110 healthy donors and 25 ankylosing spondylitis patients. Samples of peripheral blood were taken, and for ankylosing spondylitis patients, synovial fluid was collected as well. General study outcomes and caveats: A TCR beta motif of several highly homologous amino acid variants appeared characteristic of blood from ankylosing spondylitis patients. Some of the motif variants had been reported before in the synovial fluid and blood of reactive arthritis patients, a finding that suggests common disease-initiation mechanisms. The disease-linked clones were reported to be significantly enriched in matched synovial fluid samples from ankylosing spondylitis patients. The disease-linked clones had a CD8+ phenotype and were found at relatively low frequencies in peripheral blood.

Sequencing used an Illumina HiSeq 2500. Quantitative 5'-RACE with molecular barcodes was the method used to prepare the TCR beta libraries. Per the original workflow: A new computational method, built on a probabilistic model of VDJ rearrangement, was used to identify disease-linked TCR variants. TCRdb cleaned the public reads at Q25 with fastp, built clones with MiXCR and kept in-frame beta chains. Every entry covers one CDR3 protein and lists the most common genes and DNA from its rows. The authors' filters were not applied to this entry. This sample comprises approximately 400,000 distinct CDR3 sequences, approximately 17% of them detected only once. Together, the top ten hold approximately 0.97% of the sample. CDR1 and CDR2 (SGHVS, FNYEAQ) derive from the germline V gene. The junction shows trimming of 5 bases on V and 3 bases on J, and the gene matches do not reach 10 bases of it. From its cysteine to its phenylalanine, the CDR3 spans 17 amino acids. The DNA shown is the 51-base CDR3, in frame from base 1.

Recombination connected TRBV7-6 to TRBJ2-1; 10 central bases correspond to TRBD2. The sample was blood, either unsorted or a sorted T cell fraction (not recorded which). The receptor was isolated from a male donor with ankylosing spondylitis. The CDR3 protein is CASSPWTSGTLYNEQFF. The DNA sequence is TGTGCCAGCAGCCCTTGGACTAGCGGTACCCTCTACAATGAGCAGTTCTTC.